The 27 T cell receptor beta chains below come from one sample, sequenced in a study of blood T cells in healthy people across ages. The authors ran a second PCR of roughly 6 to 12 cycles using a sample-barcoded 5' primer and a J-beta primer mix. TCRdb analysed the 5' RACE reads with MiXCR anew, one entry per CDR3 protein. The table has 500,000 to 600,000 distinct CDR3 sequences, roughly 28% seen once. Source material: blood. These receptors all stem from an older woman in good health.

J is TRBJ1-4 and V is TRBV7-2, with a possible D match to TRBD1 (6 bases). The CDR3 extends over 15 amino acids. V shed 5 bases and J shed 5 bases, with 15 bases lying between them. The germline gives CDR1 SGHTA, CDR2 FQGNSA. CDR3 amino acids: CASSLTTGANEKLFF. CDR3 nucleotide sequence: TGTGCCAGCAGCCTTACGACAGGAGCAAATGAAAAACTGTTTTTT.

This clonotype was detected a few times. This rearrangement joins TRBV25-1 to TRBJ1-2; 7 positions agree with TRBD1. CDR3 size: 12 residues. Germline V gene data show CDR1 as MGHDK and CDR2 as SYGVNS. The trim removed 6 bases at V and 3 bases at J, leaving 1 base unmatched. The CDR3 region is CASRDRDYGYTF. CDR3 DNA sequence: TGTGCCAGCAGAGACAGGGACTATGGCTACACCTTC.

The chain carries TRBV18 and TRBJ1-5; maybe TRBD1 (6 bases). The V and J ends lost 0 bases and 3 bases respectively, with 9 bases between them. Germline V gene sequence: CDR1 KGHSH, CDR2 LQKENI. The CDR3 totals 15 residues. The CDR3 sequence: CASSPPGQHNQPQHF. CDR3 sequence (DNA): TGTGCCAGCTCACCACCGGGACAACACAATCAGCCCCAGCATTTT.

This clonotype has just a few counts. The chain employs TRBV2 and TRBJ2-3; D call uncertain. The germline gives CDR1 SNHLY, CDR2 FYNNEI. The germline V and J ends were trimmed by 7 bases and 7 bases, with 12 bases remaining between them. CDR3 size: 12 residues. The CDR3 coding sequence is TGTGCCAGCACGATCCAGCCCCATACGCAGTATTTT. It translates to CASTIQPHTQYF. The variable domain in full, completed from reference TRBV2 and TRBJ2-3, reads EPEVTQTPSHQVTQMGQEVILRCVPISNHLYFYWYRQILGQKVEFLVSFYNNEISEKSEIFDDQFSVERPDGSNFTLKIRSTKLEDSAMYFCASTIQPHTQYFGPGTRLTVL.

The chain couples TRBV30 to TRBJ2-1; D is undetermined. CDR3 size: 14 residues. Trimming removed 7 bases at V and 5 bases at J, with 18 bases between. Germline V gene data show CDR1 as GTSNPN and CDR2 as SVGIG (reference sequence). The CDR3 loop reads CAYTVAGLHNEQFF. CDR3 DNA: TGTGCCTACACGGTGGCCGGATTGCACAATGAGCAGTTCTTC. The variable domain in full, with the rest retrieved from reference TRBV30 and TRBJ2-1, is SQTIHQWPATLVQPVGSPLSLECTVEGTSNPNLYWYRQAAGRGLQLLFYSVGIGQISSEVPQNLSASRPQDRQFILSSKKLLLSDSGFYLCAYTVAGLHNEQFFGPGTRLTVL.

This clonotype was seen at least ten times. The rearrangement uses TRBV20-1 and TRBJ2-7; no clear D gene. CDR1 DFQATT and CDR2 SNEGSKA come from the germline V gene (reference sequence). V shed 6 bases and J shed 2 bases, with 14 bases lying between them. This CDR3 comprises 13 residues. CDR3 DNA sequence: TGCAGTGCGTCTTTCGGCAGAACCTACGAGCAGTACTTC. This codes for CSASFGRTYEQYF.

The table lists this clonotype with a few counts. This CDR3 is CSASPGWDEQYF. CDR3 coding DNA: TGCAGTGCTAGCCCAGGGTGGGACGAGCAGTACTTC. The gene calls are TRBV20-1 and TRBJ2-7; D is possibly TRBD1 (5 bases). This CDR3 region has 12 residues. Germline CDR1 is DFQATT and CDR2 is SNEGSKA (reference sequence). Trimming pared 3 bases from V and 5 bases from J, leaving 11 bases between.

This clonotype was seen only a few times. The chain is built from TRBV5-6 and TRBJ2-1; TRBD1 might be the D (5 bases). CDR1 and CDR2 (germline): SGHDT, YYEEEE. V lost 4 bases to trimming and J lost 7 bases, with 12 bases between them. There are 13 residues in the CDR3. This CDR3 reads CASSLGAWNEQFF. The CDR3 DNA sequence: TGTGCCAGCAGCCTAGGGGCCTGGAATGAGCAGTTCTTC.

The V and J genes are TRBV6-5 and TRBJ2-7, with D maybe TRBD1 (6 bases). With 6 bases removed from V and 0 bases from J, the gap between germline ends came to 15 bases. Germline-derived CDR1 and CDR2 are MNHEY and SVGAGI. This CDR3 contains 15 residues. This chain's CDR3 is CASRTRQVSSYEQYF. The CDR3 coding sequence is TGTGCCAGCAGAACTAGACAGGTTAGCTCCTACGAGCAGTACTTC.

The chain has TRBV11-2 and TRBJ2-7; D perhaps matches TRBD2 (5 bases). Trimming left V 6 bases short and J 2 bases short, with 20 bases between. Germline V gene lookup returns CDR1 SGHAT and CDR2 FQNNGV. The CDR3 consists of 16 residues. The CDR3 protein is CASSSSLVRAAYEQYF. In nucleotides, the CDR3 is TGTGCCAGCAGTTCCTCTTTAGTGAGGGCAGCCTACGAGCAGTACTTC.

The rearrangement joins TRBV6-6 to TRBJ2-3; D is unresolved. The germline gives CDR1 MNHNY, CDR2 SVGAGI (reference sequence). The V and J ends lost 1 base and 5 bases respectively, with 10 bases between them. The CDR3 is 14 residues long. The CDR3 DNA is TGTGCCAGCAGTTACTTGGCTCTTGAAGATACGCAGTATTTT. It specifies CASSYLALEDTQYF.

The chain couples TRBV2 to TRBJ2-5; no clear D. The CDR3 spans 16 residues. Deletions cut 3 bases from V and 1 base from J, with 15 bases between. From germline, CDR1 is SNHLY and CDR2 FYNNEI. The CDR3, as DNA: TGTGCCAGCAGTGACCCATTCACGTTTCTCCAAGAGACCCAGTACTTC. Its protein product is CASSDPFTFLQETQYF.

The V and J genes are TRBV29-1 and TRBJ1-2; D not resolved. Trimming took 4 bases from V and 6 from J, leaving 6 bases between them. Germline V gene data show CDR1 as SQVTM and CDR2 as ANQGSEA. The CDR3 covers 10 residues. The CDR3 coding sequence is TGCAGCGTTGGCTTGGATGGCTACACCTTC. Amino acid sequence: CSVGLDGYTF.

The chain recombines TRBV5-1 with TRBJ2-5; the D is unclear. From germline, CDR1 is SGHRS and CDR2 YFSETQ. The V end was cut by 1 base, the J end by 6 bases, with 7 bases between. This CDR3 comprises 12 residues. The DNA of the CDR3 is TGCGCCAGCAGCTTGCAGAGGCAGACCCAGTACTTC. Translated: CASSLQRQTQYF.

This chain uses TRBV11-2 with TRBJ2-3; tentatively, D is TRBD1 (5 bases). V lost 3 bases, J lost 1 base, and 8 bases lay in between. The CDR3 length is 14 residues. Germline V gene sequence: CDR1 SGHAT, CDR2 FQNNGV. This CDR3 is CASSFWGGTDTQYF. The CDR3 nucleotides are TGTGCCAGCAGCTTCTGGGGCGGCACAGATACGCAGTATTTT. Full variable domain (missing parts from reference TRBV11-2 and TRBJ2-3): EAGVAQSPRYKIIEKRQSVAFWCNPISGHATLYWYQQILGQGPKLLIQFQNNGVVDDSQLPKDRFSAERLKGVDSTLKIQPAKLEDSAVYLCASSFWGGTDTQYFGPGTRLTVL.

J is TRBJ2-5 and V is TRBV7-7; 8 nucleotides match TRBD1. This CDR3 is 15 amino acids long. With V trimmed by 5 bases and J by 5 bases, 10 bases remained unmatched. The germline CDR1 and CDR2 sequences are SSHAT and FNYEAQ (reference sequence). The chain's CDR3 is CASSLRTGSGETQYF. Written as DNA, the CDR3 is TGTGCCAGCAGCCTCCGGACAGGGTCGGGTGAGACCCAGTACTTC.

This clonotype was seen a handful of times. This chain connects TRBV25-1 to TRBJ1-2, with D possibly TRBD1 on 5 matching bases. CDR3 length equals 13 residues. V was trimmed by 2 bases and J by 7 bases, leaving 11 bases between them. Per germline, CDR1 MGHDK and CDR2 SYGVNS. The chain's CDR3 is CASSEGGAGGYTF. As DNA, the CDR3 is TGTGCCAGCAGTGAAGGAGGGGCGGGTGGCTACACCTTC.

This clonotype was picked up a small number of times. The genes are TRBV20-1 and TRBJ1-2; D possibly corresponds to TRBD1 (6 bases). V gave up 3 bases and J gave up 6 bases, with 11 bases separating them. The length of the CDR3 is 12 residues. Germline V lookup: CDR1 DFQATT, CDR2 SNEGSKA (reference sequence). Written as DNA, the CDR3 is TGCAGTGCTAGTCGGGGGCCTGATGGCTACACCTTC. Its translation: CSASRGPDGYTF.

The chain links TRBV7-2 to TRBJ2-7; D not resolved. Looked up from germline, CDR1 is SGHTA and CDR2 is FQGNSA. This CDR3 contains 13 residues. Trimming took off 6 bases at V and 2 bases at J, with 11 bases between the two ends. The CDR3 region is CASRKAGAYEQYF. Written as DNA, the CDR3 is TGTGCCAGCAGGAAGGCAGGAGCCTACGAGCAGTACTTC.

The V call is TRBV4-2, the J call TRBJ1-1, with a weak D call TRBD1 (5 bases). CDR1 LGHNA and CDR2 YNFKEQ come from the germline V gene. Trimming pared 4 bases from V and 5 bases from J, leaving 17 bases between. The CDR3 covers 15 residues. DNA of the CDR3: TGTGCCAGCAGCCGAGACCGACAGATGAGGACTGAAGCTTTCTTT. Protein product: CASSRDRQMRTEAFF.

As to this clonotype: A junction end diverges from the germline sequence, so it may reflect a read error. The DNA of the CDR3 is TGCAGTGCTCGCCGGGACTTGAAAGAGACCCGGTACTTC. As protein: CSARRDLKETRYF. The chain couples TRBV20-1 to TRBJ2-5; possibly TRBD2 for D (6 bases). There are 13 residues in the CDR3. Germline V gives CDR1 DFQATT, CDR2 SNEGSKA (reference sequence).

V and J are TRBV13 and TRBJ2-3; no clear D. The germline V gene encodes CDR1 PRHDT and CDR2 FYEKMQ (reference sequence). The CDR3 contains 17 residues. V was pared by 5 bases and J by 2 bases, with 20 bases between. CDR3 region: CASSPPTRRLLTDTQYF. DNA for the CDR3: TGTGCCAGCAGCCCCCCAACGAGGAGACTCCTCACAGATACGCAGTATTTT.

This clonotype was found a few times. As DNA, the CDR3 is TGTGCCAGCGGGGGGAACGCGGGTTCAGATACGCAGTATTTT. Protein product: CASGGNAGSDTQYF. The chain has TRBV2 and TRBJ2-3; possibly TRBD2 for D (6 bases). V shed 8 bases and J shed 4 bases, with 16 bases lying between them. Germline CDR1 is SNHLY and CDR2 is FYNNEI. CDR3 length: 14 residues.

This chain connects TRBV10-3 to TRBJ2-3; 8 bases match TRBD2. This CDR3 has 15 amino acids. Trimming took 3 bases from V and 0 from J; bases not matched to a gene: 2. Germline V gives CDR1 ENHRY, CDR2 SYGVKD. CDR3 in DNA: TGTGCCATCAGTGATCAGCGGGGGAGCACAGATACGCAGTATTTT. It specifies CAISDQRGSTDTQYF.

The rearrangement joins TRBV6-4 to TRBJ1-2, with a tentative D call TRBD1 (5 bases). Germline V lookup: CDR1 MRHNA, CDR2 SNTAGT. There are 15 residues in the CDR3. Trimming stripped 3 bases from V and 3 bases from J, with 14 bases between. CDR3 loop: CASSELGGTHYGYTF. In DNA form, the CDR3 reads TGTGCCAGCAGTGAACTTGGCGGGACCCACTATGGCTACACCTTC.

This clonotype occurred a few times. The chain is built from TRBV14 and TRBJ2-5; a weak D match, TRBD2 (7 bases). Germline CDR1 and CDR2: SGHDN and FVKESK. The CDR3 consists of 15 residues. The V gene lost 1 base and the J gene lost 11 bases, with 20 bases spanning the gap. The CDR3 is CASSQVIGGPYVQYF. In nucleotides, the CDR3 is TGTGCCAGCAGCCAAGTCATCGGGGGGCCCTACGTGCAGTACTTC.

This rearrangement joins TRBV6-2 or TRBV6-3 to TRBJ2-5; D unresolved. Germline V gives CDR1 MNHEY, CDR2 SVGEGT. The ends were cut back, 7 bases at V and 7 bases at J, with 13 bases in the middle. The CDR3 sequence is 12 residues long. CDR3 sequence reads: CASTENSWTQYF. Written as DNA, the CDR3 is TGTGCCAGCACCGAAAACAGTTGGACCCAGTACTTC.